This T cell receptor (beta chain) was retrieved from a study of beta chain features in type 1 diabetes. The study, taken as a whole, reports: Unsettled here was the matter of whether HLA type influences TCRB rearrangement. TCRB CDR3 length was moderately but significantly reduced in all four CD4+ subsets of Type 1 diabetes patients. Naive, central memory and Treg TCRB repertoires appeared more alike in patients than in healthy donors.

This clone was picked up a small number of times. Its target is not known. Germline V gene sequence: CDR1 MGHRA, CDR2 YSYEKL. The CDR3 contains 17 residues. The V segment lost 2 bases and the J segment 1 base; nucleotides outside the gene matches: 8. The collection from each donor was one heparinised blood draw averaging roughly 110 mL. As every portion of the isolated RNA was reverse transcribed, the sequencing read expressed TCRB transcripts. The method was immunoSEQ multiplex PCR; TCRdb's version includes in-frame clones alone and lacks a portion of them. The sample carries around 260,000 clones, around 22% recorded once.

What was sequenced was naive CD4+ T cells from blood. The J gene is TRBJ1-5, the V gene TRBV4-1; 7 positions agree with TRBD1. This TCR derives from a woman aged 30 to 39 with type 1 diabetes. The CDR3 is CASSQQQGIRSNQPQHF. The CDR3 nucleotides are TGCGCCAGCAGCCAACAACAGGGGATTCGAAGCAATCAGCCCCAGCATTTT.